These T cell receptor beta chains were read from a single sample in a study of T cell repertoires in cytomegalovirus infection. In TCRdb, the reads were re-called with MiXCR into one record per CDR3 protein. This sample carries approximately 990,000 distinct CDR3 sequences, around 29% of them seen once, and the ten largest clones take over 12%. These receptors are not linked to any known antigen. Sequenced here: cultured CD8+ T cells from PBMCs, sampled from culture after CMV antigen stimulation. These receptors originate from a human donor in good health (CMV status not recorded). Some clones in this sample may be carry-over from other donors' samples. Each CDR3 is given with its conserved first and last residue. D genes are given only for firm matches. Size values are once, few and many counts, or a class for expanded clones, and some rows have none.

V gene: TRBV12-3/TRBV12-4; J gene: TRBJ2-5; clone size: many; D gene: -; CDR3 protein: CASSEWQEETQYF; CDR3 DNA: TGTGCCAGCAGTGAATGGCAGGAGGAGACCCAGTACTTC
V gene: TRBV28; J gene: TRBJ2-3; clone size: -; D gene: TRBD1; CDR3 protein: CASSVLRDRGGDTQYF; CDR3 DNA: TGTGCCAGCAGTGTGCTCCGGGACAGGGGTGGAGATACGCAGTATTTT
V gene: TRBV7-2; J gene: TRBJ1-4; clone size: many; D gene: TRBD1; CDR3 protein: CASSSWIGQGNEKLFF; CDR3 DNA: TGTGCCAGCAGCTCGTGGATCGGACAGGGTAATGAAAAACTGTTTTTT
V gene: TRBV5-6; J gene: TRBJ1-2; clone size: many; D gene: TRBD1; CDR3 protein: CASSPGQDGYTF; CDR3 DNA: TGTGCCAGCAGCCCGGGACAGGATGGCTACACCTTC
V gene: TRBV6-5; J gene: TRBJ2-2; clone size: many; D gene: -; CDR3 protein: CASSYITGELFF; CDR3 DNA: TGTGCCAGCAGTTACATAACCGGGGAGCTGTTTTTT
V gene: TRBV7-2; J gene: TRBJ2-7; clone size: -; D gene: -; CDR3 protein: CASSSHLYEQYF; CDR3 DNA: TGTGCCAGCAGCTCTCACCTCTACGAGCAGTACTTC
V gene: TRBV6-5; J gene: TRBJ1-2; clone size: -; D gene: -; CDR3 protein: CASSYSWYTGYTF; CDR3 DNA: TGTGCCAGCAGTTACTCGTGGTACACTGGCTACACCTTC
V gene: TRBV6-2/TRBV6-3; J gene: TRBJ2-3; clone size: few; D gene: -; CDR3 protein: CATDPQTPRTDTQYF; CDR3 DNA: TGTGCCACCGACCCTCAGACCCCTCGAACAGATACGCAGTATTTT
V gene: TRBV12-3/TRBV12-4; J gene: TRBJ2-7; clone size: many; D gene: TRBD1; CDR3 protein: CASSSLTHRGLYYEQYF; CDR3 DNA: TGTGCCAGCAGTTCTTTGACTCACAGGGGTTTATACTACGAGCAGTACTTC
V gene: TRBV6-5; J gene: TRBJ2-5; clone size: -; D gene: -; CDR3 protein: CASSYGVRETQYF; CDR3 DNA: TGTGCCAGCAGTTACGGGGTCAGGGAGACCCAGTACTTC
V gene: TRBV4-1; J gene: TRBJ2-6; clone size: -; D gene: TRBD1; CDR3 protein: CASSPPGQGASGANVLTF; CDR3 DNA: TGCGCCAGCAGCCCCCCTGGACAGGGGGCCTCTGGGGCCAACGTCCTGACTTTC
V gene: TRBV7-9; J gene: TRBJ2-2; clone size: -; D gene: TRBD2; CDR3 protein: CASGLAGGHTGELFF; CDR3 DNA: TGTGCCAGTGGACTAGCGGGGGGCCACACCGGGGAGCTGTTTTTT
V gene: TRBV5-4; J gene: TRBJ2-7; clone size: -; D gene: TRBD1; CDR3 protein: CASSLGDSFYEQYF; CDR3 DNA: TGTGCCAGCAGCTTGGGGGACAGTTTCTACGAGCAGTACTTC
V gene: TRBV7-9; J gene: TRBJ1-4; clone size: -; D gene: -; CDR3 protein: CANSPRDGSNEKLFF; CDR3 DNA: TGTGCCAACAGCCCCAGGGACGGTTCTAATGAAAAACTGTTTTTT
V gene: TRBV7-9; J gene: TRBJ1-6; clone size: few; D gene: TRBD1; CDR3 protein: CASSSQGSNSPLHF; CDR3 DNA: TGTGCCAGCAGCTCACAGGGGAGTAATTCACCCCTCCACTTT
V gene: TRBV6-2/TRBV6-3; J gene: TRBJ2-3; clone size: -; D gene: -; CDR3 protein: CASSGLLRDTQYF; CDR3 DNA: TGTGCCAGCAGTGGACTTCTCAGGGATACGCAGTATTTT
V gene: TRBV6-2/TRBV6-3; J gene: TRBJ1-5; clone size: few; D gene: TRBD1; CDR3 protein: CASSRDRGLNQPQHF; CDR3 DNA: TGTGCCAGCAGTCGGGACAGGGGCCTCAATCAGCCCCAGCATTTT
V gene: TRBV27; J gene: TRBJ2-3; clone size: -; D gene: -; CDR3 protein: CASSLQGGRGTDTQYF; CDR3 DNA: TGTGCCAGCAGTTTACAAGGGGGTCGGGGCACAGATACGCAGTATTTT
V gene: TRBV7-2; J gene: TRBJ1-3; clone size: -; D gene: TRBD1; CDR3 protein: CASSLETGGRDTIYF; CDR3 DNA: TGTGCCAGCAGCCTGGAGACAGGGGGGCGGGACACCATATATTTT
V gene: TRBV19; J gene: TRBJ1-6; clone size: -; D gene: -; CDR3 protein: CASTPAGEDSPLHF; CDR3 DNA: TGTGCCAGTACCCCGGCGGGAGAGGACTCACCCCTCCACTTT
V gene: TRBV4-3; J gene: TRBJ2-1; clone size: few; D gene: -; CDR3 protein: CASSQGGLASGNEQFF; CDR3 DNA: TGCGCCAGCAGCCAAGGGGGTCTAGCTTCGGGCAATGAGCAGTTCTTC
V gene: TRBV7-9; J gene: TRBJ1-2; clone size: -; D gene: -; CDR3 protein: CASSLGLRYGYTF; CDR3 DNA: TGTGCCAGCAGCTTAGGACTGCGCTATGGCTACACCTTC
V gene: TRBV27; J gene: TRBJ1-5; clone size: -; D gene: -; CDR3 protein: CASSSRGRNNQPQHF; CDR3 DNA: TGTGCCAGCAGTTCCAGGGGTCGGAATAATCAGCCCCAGCATTTT